The T cell receptor beta chain under discussion was sequenced for a study of T-cell reconstitution after alpha-beta-depleted transplantation in children. The trim removed 0 bases at V and 4 bases at J, leaving 5 bases unmatched. The CDR3 is 16 residues long. Germline values: CDR1 LNHNV, CDR2 YYDKDF (reference sequence). This clonotype occurred a few times. Unique molecular identifiers tagged the TCRbeta library. TCRdb re-derived calls from the PCR reads in MiXCR, one entry per CDR3 protein. This table has roughly 500,000 distinct CDR3 sequences, around a third appearing once. The chain couples TRBV15 to TRBJ1-4; the match to TRBD1 covers 7 bases. The source material was PBMCs from the stem cell graft donor, sampled from the stem cell graft. The TCR originated in a human donor who donated a stem cell graft to a child with aplastic anemia. The CDR3 loop reads CATSRDIRGGNEKLFF. The CDR3, as DNA: TGTGCCACCAGCAGAGATATCAGGGGGGGTAATGAAAAACTGTTTTTT.